Shown below are 3 T cell receptor beta chains from a single sample sequenced in a study of T cell responses to AZD1222 COVID-19 vaccine. Measured with immunoSEQ multiplex PCR; TCRdb has only the in-frame clones, and not every one. The sample shows 95,000 to 150,000 clones, 85% to 90% of them seen only once. This material consisted of peripheral blood, taken on day 0 of AZD1222 vaccination. These receptors all stem from an adult in good health.

The chain employs TRBV29-1 and TRBJ1-1; D may be TRBD1 (6 bases). Between the trimmed V and J ends, which lost 1 base and 1 base, there was a span of 13 bases. The germline V gene encodes CDR1 SQVTM and CDR2 ANQGSEA. The CDR3 spans 15 residues. The chain's CDR3 is CSVEGLGQRNTEAFF. DNA for the CDR3: TGCAGCGTTGAAGGTTTAGGACAGCGGAACACTGAAGCTTTCTTT.

The V call is TRBV6-1, the J call TRBJ2-7; TRBD1 matches 7 bases. The CDR3 sequence is 15 residues long. The V and J ends lost 1 base and 2 bases, in that order; junction bases with no gene match: 5. CDR1 is MNHNS, CDR2 SASEGT, per germline. This chain's CDR3 is CASSEGGTAPYEQYF. In DNA, the CDR3 is TGTGCCAGCAGTGAAGGGGGGACAGCCCCCTACGAGCAGTACTTC.

The chain uses TRBV5-6 and TRBJ1-3, with a possible D match to TRBD1 (6 bases). Germline V lookup: CDR1 SGHDT, CDR2 YYEEEE. Trimming stripped 4 bases from V and 2 bases from J, with 10 bases between. This CDR3 is 14 amino acids long. This CDR3 reads CASSHGTPGNTIYF. As DNA, the CDR3 is TGTGCCAGCAGCCACGGGACACCTGGAAACACCATATATTTT.